This T cell receptor (beta chain) is drawn from a study of blood T cells in healthy people across ages. Trimming took off 7 bases at V and 6 bases at J, with 19 bases between the two ends. The CDR3 has 15 residues. Combining a sample-barcoded 5' primer with a J-beta primer mix, a second PCR ran for about 6 to 12 cycles. TCRdb used MiXCR to reprocess the 5' RACE reads, holding one entry per CDR3 protein. The table includes roughly 1 million distinct CDR3 sequences, 20% to 25% detected once. PBMCs were isolated at a quantity of at least 6 million per sample. These data were also filed under a second study, of T cells of mothers and their children. This second study notes: Slightly, though not significantly, more overlap was seen in related than in unrelated mother-child pairs.

The V gene is TRBV12-3 or TRBV12-4, the J gene TRBJ2-1; D tentatively fits TRBD1 or TRBD2 (6 bases each). The sequenced sample consisted of blood. This sequence was found in a girl aged 2 to 10 in good health. Here the CDR3 DNA reads TGTGCCAGCACCCGTACGGGCGGGGACATCAATGAGCAGTTCTTC. This sequence encodes CASTRTGGDINEQFF.